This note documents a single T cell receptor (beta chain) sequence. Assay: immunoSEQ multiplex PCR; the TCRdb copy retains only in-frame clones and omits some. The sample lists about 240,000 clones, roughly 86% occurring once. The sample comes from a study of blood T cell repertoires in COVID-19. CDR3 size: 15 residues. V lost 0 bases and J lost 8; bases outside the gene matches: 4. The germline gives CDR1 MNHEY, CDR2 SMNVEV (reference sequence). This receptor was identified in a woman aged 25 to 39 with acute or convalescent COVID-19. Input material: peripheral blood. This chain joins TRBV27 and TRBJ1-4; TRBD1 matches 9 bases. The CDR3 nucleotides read TGTGCCAGCAGTTTATCGGGACAGGGTTGGGAAAAACTGTTTTTT. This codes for CASSLSGQGWEKLFF.